This T cell receptor beta chain was sequenced during a study of blood T cell repertoires in COVID-19. About the research overall: The samples span acute and convalescent COVID-19 from the United States, Italy and Spain.

The CDR3 totals 13 residues. The trim removed 11 bases at V and 3 bases at J, leaving 7 bases unmatched. Germline CDR1 reads SNHLY; CDR2 reads FYNNEI. Per the original data handling: The assay estimated nucleated cells by amplifying reference gene primers. This table comes from immunoSEQ multiplex PCR, and its TCRdb copy is limited to in-frame clones, with some not included. The V and J calls and the clone size are those of that table, but D and trimming were determined from the DNA. The sample lists roughly 400,000 clones, around 87% occurring once. The chain joins TRBV2 to TRBJ2-3; TRBD2 matches 8 bases. Sequenced input: peripheral blood. The sequence was obtained from a woman in her fifties or sixties with COVID-19, enrolled during active disease. The CDR3 region has the DNA TGTGCCTCGCGGGGGGAGATAACAGATACGCAGTATTTT. As protein: CASRGEITDTQYF. Variable domain in full (rest from reference TRBV2 and TRBJ2-3): EPEVTQTPSHQVTQMGQEVILRCVPISNHLYFYWYRQILGQKVEFLVSFYNNEISEKSEIFDDQFSVERPDGSNFTLKIRSTKLEDSAMYFCASRGEITDTQYFGPGTRLTVL.